This passage covers 8 T cell receptor beta chains from one sample sequenced in a study of blood T cell repertoires in COVID-19. Data came from immunoSEQ multiplex PCR; TCRdb stores just in-frame clones and leaves some out. The sample has about 100,000 clones, 80% seen once; the top ten hold roughly an eighth. The sequenced sample consisted of peripheral blood. The receptor source for this set is a woman in her 70s with acute or convalescent COVID-19.

The rearrangement uses TRBV5-1 and TRBJ1-1; D not resolved. CDR3 length: 13 amino acids. V lost 0 bases and J 5 bases, leaving 8 bases between the germline ends. Germline V CDR1 and CDR2: SGHRS, YFSETQ. The CDR3 spells CASSLGHKTEAFF. The CDR3 nucleotides are TGCGCCAGCAGCTTGGGACACAAAACTGAAGCTTTCTTT.

The chain has TRBV4-3 and TRBJ2-1; 12 nucleotides match TRBD2. V trimming: 0 bases; J trimming: 6 bases; junction bases outside the gene matches: 3. The length of the CDR3 is 16 residues. Germline V gives CDR1 LGHNA, CDR2 YSLEER. The chain's CDR3 is CASSQELAGGLNEQFF. The CDR3 DNA sequence: TGCGCCAGCAGCCAAGAACTAGCGGGGGGACTCAATGAGCAGTTCTTC.

J is TRBJ1-2 and V is TRBV3-1 (or the pseudogene TRBV3-2); 7 bases match TRBD1. Germline lookup yields CDR1 LGHDT and CDR2 YNNKEL (reference sequence). The CDR3 spans 14 residues. V shed 1 base, J shed 4 bases, and the junction held 3 bases outside the gene matches. CDR3 sequence reads: CASSQAGGSYGYTF. CDR3 bases: TGTGCCAGCAGCCAAGCAGGGGGAAGCTATGGCTACACCTTC.

V gene TRBV15 combines with J gene TRBJ2-3, with D maybe TRBD1 (5 bases). This CDR3 spans 15 amino acids. V dropped 0 bases and J dropped 0 bases, with 7 bases sitting between them. Germline V CDR1 and CDR2: LNHNV, YYDKDF (reference sequence). CDR3 sequence (DNA): TGTGCCACCAGCAGAGATACAGGTAGCACAGATACGCAGTATTTT. This encodes CATSRDTGSTDTQYF.

In this sample, this clone turned up once. The genes are TRBV18 and TRBJ2-2, with D perhaps TRBD2 (6 bases). The V gene's germline CDR1 is KGHSH and CDR2 LQKENI. Deletions cut 2 bases from V and 3 bases from J, with 7 bases between. This CDR3 contains 14 residues. CDR3 in DNA: TGTGCCAGCTCACCAGGGGAGGACACCGGGGAGCTGTTTTTT. Translated: CASSPGEDTGELFF.

The CDR3 DNA reads as TGTGCCAGCAGTTCGGGACAGACTAATGAAAAACTGTTTTTT. It codes for CASSSGQTNEKLFF. This rearrangement joins TRBV6-5 to TRBJ1-4, with TRBD1 identical over 7 bases. Germline CDR1 MNHEY, CDR2 SVGAGI. The CDR3 consists of 14 residues. With 4 bases clipped from V and 2 bases from J, the junction kept 1 base outside the gene matches.

The chain combines TRBV3-1 (or the pseudogene TRBV3-2) with TRBJ2-7; TRBD2 matches 12 bases. The ends lost 1 base at V and 7 bases at J; junction bases unmatched: 5. CDR3 length: 15 amino acids. The V gene's germline CDR1 is LGHDT and CDR2 YNNKEL (reference sequence). For the CDR3, the DNA is TGTGCCAGCAGCCAAGGGAGGACTAGCGGGGCTGAGCAGTACTTC. Its protein product is CASSQGRTSGAEQYF.

This chain connects TRBV12-5 to TRBJ2-1, with D perhaps TRBD2 (6 bases). The CDR3 runs 13 residues. Per germline, CDR1 LGHNT and CDR2 FRNRAP. V was trimmed by 8 bases and J by 2 bases, leaving 10 bases between them. CDR3 loop: CASRGFTYNEQFF. The CDR3 region has the DNA TGTGCTAGTCGGGGGTTTACCTACAATGAGCAGTTCTTC.